This T cell receptor (beta chain) was sequenced for a study of cytomegalovirus exposure and HLA in healthy donors. The study ran its PCR with 60 Vbeta and 13 Jbeta primers. The data were produced by immunoSEQ multiplex PCR, yet TCRdb's version contains in-frame clones alone and is incomplete. The sample shows 150,000 to 200,000 clones, around nine tenths of them seen only once. This TCR was sampled from a woman in her thirties in good health and CMV-seronegative. The sequenced material came from PBMCs.

The CDR3 loop reads CATKKSTSGSNEQFF. CDR3 DNA: TGTGCCACCAAAAAATCGACTAGCGGGAGTAATGAGCAGTTCTTC. The chain employs TRBV15 and TRBJ2-1; 12 bases agree with TRBD2. V lost 7 bases to trimming and J lost 7 bases; unmatched junction nucleotides: 8. Per germline, CDR1 LNHNV and CDR2 YYDKDF (reference sequence). The CDR3 totals 15 residues. The full variable domain, its missing parts supplied by reference TRBV15 and TRBJ2-1, is DAMVIQNPRYQVTQFGKPVTLSCSQTLNHNVMYWYQQKSSQAPKLLFHYYDKDFNNEADTPDNFQSRRPNTSFCFLDIRSPGLGDTAMYLCATKKSTSGSNEQFFGPGTRLTVL.